The present entry profiles one T cell receptor beta chain with its context. Measured with immunoSEQ multiplex PCR; TCRdb has only the in-frame clones, and not every one. The table records 100,000 or so clones, around 82% of them present only once. These data come from a study of control samples from healthy donors and cancer patients. Germline V gene lookup returns CDR1 SEHNR and CDR2 FQNEAQ (reference sequence). V lost 4 bases to trimming and J lost 4 bases; unmatched junction nucleotides: 10. The CDR3 has 16 amino acids. This chain joins TRBV7-9 and TRBJ2-5, with TRBD2 matching 9 bases. The sample taken for sequencing was blood. The origin of this receptor is a woman aged 50 to 60 in good health. The chain's CDR3 is CASSSGLGAGGETQYF. The CDR3 DNA reads as TGTGCCAGCAGCTCCGGCTTGGGAGCGGGGGGAGAGACCCAGTACTTC.